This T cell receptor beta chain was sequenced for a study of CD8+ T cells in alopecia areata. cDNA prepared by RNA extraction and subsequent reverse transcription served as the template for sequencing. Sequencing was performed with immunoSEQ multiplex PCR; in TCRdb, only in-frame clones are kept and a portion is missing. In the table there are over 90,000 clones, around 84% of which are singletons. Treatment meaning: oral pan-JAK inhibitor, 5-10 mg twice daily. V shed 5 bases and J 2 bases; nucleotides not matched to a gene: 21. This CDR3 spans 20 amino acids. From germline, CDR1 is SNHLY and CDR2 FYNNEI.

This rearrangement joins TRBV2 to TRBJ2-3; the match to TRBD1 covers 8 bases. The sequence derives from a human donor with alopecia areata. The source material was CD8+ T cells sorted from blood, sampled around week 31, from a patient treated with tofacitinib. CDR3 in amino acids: CASSNSDRVLPSEITDTQYF. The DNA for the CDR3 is TGTGCCAGCAGTAACTCGGACAGGGTCTTGCCTAGCGAGATCACAGATACGCAGTATTTT.